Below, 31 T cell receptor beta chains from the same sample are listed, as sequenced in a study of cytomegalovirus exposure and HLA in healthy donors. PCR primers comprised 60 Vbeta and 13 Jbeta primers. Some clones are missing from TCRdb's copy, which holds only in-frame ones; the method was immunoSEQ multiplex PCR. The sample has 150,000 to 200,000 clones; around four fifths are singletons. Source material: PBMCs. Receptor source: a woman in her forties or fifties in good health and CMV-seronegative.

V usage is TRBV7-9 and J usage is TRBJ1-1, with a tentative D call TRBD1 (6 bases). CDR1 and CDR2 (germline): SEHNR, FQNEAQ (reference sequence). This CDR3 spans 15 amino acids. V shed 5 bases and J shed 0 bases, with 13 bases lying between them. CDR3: CASSRIDRLNTEAFF. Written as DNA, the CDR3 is TGTGCCAGCAGCCGCATAGACAGGTTGAACACTGAAGCTTTCTTT.

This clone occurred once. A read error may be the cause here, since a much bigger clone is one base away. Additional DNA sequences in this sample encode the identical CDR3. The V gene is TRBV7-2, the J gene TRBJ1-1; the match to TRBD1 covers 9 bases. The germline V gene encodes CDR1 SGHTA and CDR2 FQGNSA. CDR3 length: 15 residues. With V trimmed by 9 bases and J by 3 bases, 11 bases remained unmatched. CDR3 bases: TGTGCCAGTAGGGACCGGGACAGGGAGGACACTGAAGCTTTCTTT. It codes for CASRDRDREDTEAFF. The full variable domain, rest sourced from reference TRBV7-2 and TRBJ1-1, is GAGVSQSPSNKVTEKGKDVELRCDPISGHTALYWYRQSLGQGLEFLIYFQGNSAPDKSGLPSDRFSAERTGGSVSTLTIQRTQQEDSAVYLCASRDRDREDTEAFFGQGTRLTVV.

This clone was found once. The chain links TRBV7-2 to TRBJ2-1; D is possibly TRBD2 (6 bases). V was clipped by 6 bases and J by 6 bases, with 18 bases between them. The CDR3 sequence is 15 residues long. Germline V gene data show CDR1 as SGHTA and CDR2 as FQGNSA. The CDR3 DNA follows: TGTGCCAGCAGATCCGGGGGACTGGATCGCAATGAGCAGTTCTTC. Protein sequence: CASRSGGLDRNEQFF.

CDR3 protein: CASSLDRRDTNTEAFF. The CDR3 DNA follows: TGTGCCAGCAGCTTAGATCGAAGAGACACGAACACTGAAGCTTTCTTT. The rearrangement uses TRBV11-2 and TRBJ1-1, with D hard to call. This CDR3 is built from 16 residues. Germline V gene lookup returns CDR1 SGHAT and CDR2 FQNNGV. V was shortened by 0 bases and J by 1 base, with 12 bases between the two germline ends.

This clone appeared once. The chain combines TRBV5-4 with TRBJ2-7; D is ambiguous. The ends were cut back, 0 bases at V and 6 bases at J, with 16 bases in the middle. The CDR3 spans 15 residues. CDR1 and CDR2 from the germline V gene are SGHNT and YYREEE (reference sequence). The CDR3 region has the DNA TGTGCCAGCAGCTTGGTGTCTAGTCAGCTAGGCGAGCAGTACTTC. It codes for CASSLVSSQLGEQYF. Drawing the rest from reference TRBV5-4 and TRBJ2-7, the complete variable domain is ETGVTQSPTHLIKTRGQQVTLRCSSQSGHNTVSWYQQALGQGPQFIFQYYREEENGRGNFPPRFSGLQFPNYSSELNVNALELDDSALYLCASSLVSSQLGEQYFGPGTRLTVT.

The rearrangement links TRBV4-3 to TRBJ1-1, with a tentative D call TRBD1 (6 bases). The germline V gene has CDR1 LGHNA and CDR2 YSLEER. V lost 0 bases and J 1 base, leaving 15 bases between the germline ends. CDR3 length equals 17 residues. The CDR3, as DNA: TGCGCCAGCAGCCAAGATCGATTACAGGGAGAGAACACTGAAGCTTTCTTT. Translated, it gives CASSQDRLQGENTEAFF.

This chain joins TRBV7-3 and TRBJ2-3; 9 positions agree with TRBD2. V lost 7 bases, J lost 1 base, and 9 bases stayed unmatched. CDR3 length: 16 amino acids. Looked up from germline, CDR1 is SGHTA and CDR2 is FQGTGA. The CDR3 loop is CASTPATSGGTDTQYF. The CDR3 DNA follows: TGTGCCAGCACACCCGCGACTAGCGGAGGCACAGATACGCAGTATTTT.

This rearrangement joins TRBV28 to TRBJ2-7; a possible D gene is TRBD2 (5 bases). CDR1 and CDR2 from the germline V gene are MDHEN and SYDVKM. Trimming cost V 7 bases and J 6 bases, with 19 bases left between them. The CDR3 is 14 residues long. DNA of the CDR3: TGTGCCAGCACCGCAATAAGGTTGGCGGGCGAGCAGTACTTC. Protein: CASTAIRLAGEQYF.

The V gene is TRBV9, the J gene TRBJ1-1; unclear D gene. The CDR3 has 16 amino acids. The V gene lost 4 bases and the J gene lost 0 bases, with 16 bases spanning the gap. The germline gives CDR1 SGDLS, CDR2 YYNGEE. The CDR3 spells CASSLQSDSLNTEAFF. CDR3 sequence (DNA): TGTGCCAGCAGCCTTCAATCGGACTCGTTGAACACTGAAGCTTTCTTT.

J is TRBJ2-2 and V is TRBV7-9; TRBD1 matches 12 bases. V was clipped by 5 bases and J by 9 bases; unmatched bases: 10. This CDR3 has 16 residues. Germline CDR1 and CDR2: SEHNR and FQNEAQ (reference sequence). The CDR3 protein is CASSPGTGGVDRELFF. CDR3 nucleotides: TGTGCCAGCAGCCCTGGGACAGGGGGCGTAGACCGGGAGCTGTTTTTT.

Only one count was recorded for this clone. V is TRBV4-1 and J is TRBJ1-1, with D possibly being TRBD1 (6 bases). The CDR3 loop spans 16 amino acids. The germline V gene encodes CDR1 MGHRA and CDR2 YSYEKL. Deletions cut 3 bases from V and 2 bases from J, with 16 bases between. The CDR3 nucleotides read TGCGCCAGCAGCCAGACCTCACAGGGCTCCAACACTGAAGCTTTCTTT. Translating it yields CASSQTSQGSNTEAFF.

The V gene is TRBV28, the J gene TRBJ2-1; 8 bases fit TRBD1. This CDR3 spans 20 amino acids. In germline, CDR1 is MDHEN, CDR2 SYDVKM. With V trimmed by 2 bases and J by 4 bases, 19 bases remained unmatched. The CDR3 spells CASSLQFTRLPGQDYNEQFF. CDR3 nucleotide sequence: TGTGCCAGCAGTTTACAATTTACCCGCCTCCCGGGACAGGATTACAATGAGCAGTTCTTC.

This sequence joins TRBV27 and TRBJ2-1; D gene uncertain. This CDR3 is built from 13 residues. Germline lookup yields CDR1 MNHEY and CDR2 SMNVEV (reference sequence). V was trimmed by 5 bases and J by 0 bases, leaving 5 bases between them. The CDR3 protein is CASSPYSYNEQFF. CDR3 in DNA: TGTGCCAGCAGTCCGTACTCCTACAATGAGCAGTTCTTC.

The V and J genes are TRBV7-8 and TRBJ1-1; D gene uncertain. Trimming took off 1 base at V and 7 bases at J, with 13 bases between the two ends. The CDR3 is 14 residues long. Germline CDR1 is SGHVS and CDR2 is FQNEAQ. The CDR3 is CASSLEDSGIEAFF. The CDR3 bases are TGTGCCAGCAGCTTAGAAGATTCCGGGATTGAAGCTTTCTTT.

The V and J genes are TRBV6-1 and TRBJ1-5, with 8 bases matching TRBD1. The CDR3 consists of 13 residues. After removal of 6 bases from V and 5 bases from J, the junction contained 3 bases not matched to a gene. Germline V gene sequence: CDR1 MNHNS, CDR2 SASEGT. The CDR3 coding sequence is TGTGCCAGCAGCTGGACAGGGCATCAGCCCCAGCATTTT. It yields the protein CASSWTGHQPQHF.

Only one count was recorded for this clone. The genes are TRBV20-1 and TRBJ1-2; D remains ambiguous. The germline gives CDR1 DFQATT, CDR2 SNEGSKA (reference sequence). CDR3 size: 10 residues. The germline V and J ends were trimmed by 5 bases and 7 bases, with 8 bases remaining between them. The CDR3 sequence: CSASGVGYTF. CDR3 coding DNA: TGCAGTGCTTCGGGAGTTGGCTACACCTTC.

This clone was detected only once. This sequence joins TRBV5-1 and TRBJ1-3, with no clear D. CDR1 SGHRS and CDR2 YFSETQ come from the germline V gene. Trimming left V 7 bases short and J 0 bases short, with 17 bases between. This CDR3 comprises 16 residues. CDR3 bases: TGCGCCAGCGCGTTCACGGTAGGAGACTCTGGAAACACCATATATTTT. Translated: CASAFTVGDSGNTIYF.

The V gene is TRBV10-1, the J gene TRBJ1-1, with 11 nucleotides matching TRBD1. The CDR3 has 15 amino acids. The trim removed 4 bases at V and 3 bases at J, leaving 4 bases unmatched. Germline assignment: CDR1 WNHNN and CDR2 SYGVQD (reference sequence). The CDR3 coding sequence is TGCGCCAGCAGTGCGGACAGGGGGCGGCACACTGAAGCTTTCTTT. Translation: CASSADRGRHTEAFF.

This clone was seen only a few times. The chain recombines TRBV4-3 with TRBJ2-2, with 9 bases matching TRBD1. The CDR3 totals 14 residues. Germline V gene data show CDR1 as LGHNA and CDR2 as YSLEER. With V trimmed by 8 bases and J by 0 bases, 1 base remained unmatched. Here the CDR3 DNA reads TGCGCCAGCGGACAGGGGACGAACACCGGGGAGCTGTTTTTT. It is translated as CASGQGTNTGELFF.

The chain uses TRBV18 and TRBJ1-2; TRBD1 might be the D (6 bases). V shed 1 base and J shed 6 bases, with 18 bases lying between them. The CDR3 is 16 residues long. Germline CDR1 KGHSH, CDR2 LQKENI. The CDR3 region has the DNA TGTGCCAGCTCACCACTTTTACAGGGCAGTATGGATGGCTACACCTTC. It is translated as CASSPLLQGSMDGYTF.

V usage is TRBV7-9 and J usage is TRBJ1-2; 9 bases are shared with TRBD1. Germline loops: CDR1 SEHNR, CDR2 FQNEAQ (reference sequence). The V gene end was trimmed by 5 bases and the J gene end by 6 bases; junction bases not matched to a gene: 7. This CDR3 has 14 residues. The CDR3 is CASSAQGAGHGYTF. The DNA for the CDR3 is TGTGCCAGCAGCGCACAGGGGGCAGGTCATGGCTACACCTTC.

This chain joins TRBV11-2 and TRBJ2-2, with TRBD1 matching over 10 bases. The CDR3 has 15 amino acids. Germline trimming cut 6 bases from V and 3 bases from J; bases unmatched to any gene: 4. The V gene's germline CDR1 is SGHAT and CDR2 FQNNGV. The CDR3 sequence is CASSSGTGDTGELFF. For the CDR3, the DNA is TGTGCCAGCAGTTCCGGGACAGGGGACACCGGGGAGCTGTTTTTT.

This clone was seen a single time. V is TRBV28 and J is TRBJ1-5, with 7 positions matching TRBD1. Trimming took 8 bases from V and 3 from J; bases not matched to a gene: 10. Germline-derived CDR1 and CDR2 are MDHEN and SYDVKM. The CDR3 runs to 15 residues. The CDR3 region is CASQRGRGVNQPQHF. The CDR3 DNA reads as TGTGCCAGCCAAAGGGGCAGGGGGGTCAATCAGCCCCAGCATTTT.

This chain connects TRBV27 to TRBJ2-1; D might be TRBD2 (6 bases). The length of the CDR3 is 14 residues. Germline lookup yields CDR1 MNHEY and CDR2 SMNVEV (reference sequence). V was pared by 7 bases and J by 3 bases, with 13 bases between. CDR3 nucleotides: TGTGCCAGCACCCGGGACTTCAGCTACAATGAGCAGTTCTTC. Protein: CASTRDFSYNEQFF.

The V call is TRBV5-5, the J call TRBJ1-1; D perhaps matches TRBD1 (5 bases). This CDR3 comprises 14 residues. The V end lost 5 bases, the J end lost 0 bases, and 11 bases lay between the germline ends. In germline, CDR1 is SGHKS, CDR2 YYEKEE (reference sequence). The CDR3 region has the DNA TGTGCCAGCAGTTACACAGGAGTGAACACTGAAGCTTTCTTT. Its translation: CASSYTGVNTEAFF.

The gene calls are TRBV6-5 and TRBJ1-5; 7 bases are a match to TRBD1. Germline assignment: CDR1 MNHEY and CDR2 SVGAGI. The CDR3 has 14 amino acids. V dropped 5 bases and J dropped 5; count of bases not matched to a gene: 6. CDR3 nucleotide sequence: TGTGCCAGCAGTAGTGGCAGGGGGTATCAGCCCCAGCATTTT. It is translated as CASSSGRGYQPQHF.

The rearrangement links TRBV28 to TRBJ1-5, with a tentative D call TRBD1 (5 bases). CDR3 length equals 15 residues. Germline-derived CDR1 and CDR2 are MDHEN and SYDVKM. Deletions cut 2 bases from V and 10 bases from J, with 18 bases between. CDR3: CASSLDKMGTGPQHF. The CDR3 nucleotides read TGTGCCAGCAGTTTAGATAAAATGGGGACTGGACCCCAGCATTTT.

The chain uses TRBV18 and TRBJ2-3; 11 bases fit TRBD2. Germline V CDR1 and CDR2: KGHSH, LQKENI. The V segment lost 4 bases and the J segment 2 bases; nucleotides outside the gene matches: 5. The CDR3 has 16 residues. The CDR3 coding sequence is TGTGCCAGCTCACAGCGACTAGCGGGATCCACAGATACGCAGTATTTT. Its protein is CASSQRLAGSTDTQYF.

CDR3 DNA sequence: TGTGCCAGCAGCGTAGCGGAGCGGGGGGGCACAGATACGCAGTATTTT. Translating gives CASSVAERGGTDTQYF. V is TRBV9 and J is TRBJ2-3; TRBD2 agrees at 9 bases. From germline, CDR1 is SGDLS and CDR2 YYNGEE. This CDR3 spans 16 amino acids. The junction had 3 bases not matched to a gene; V was cut back by 0 bases and J by 1 base.

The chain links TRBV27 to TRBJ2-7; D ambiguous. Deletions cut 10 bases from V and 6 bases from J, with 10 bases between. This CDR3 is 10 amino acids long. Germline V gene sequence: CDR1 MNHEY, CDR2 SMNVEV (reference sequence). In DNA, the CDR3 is TGTGCCAACACCCCGTCCGAGCAGTACTTC. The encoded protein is CANTPSEQYF.

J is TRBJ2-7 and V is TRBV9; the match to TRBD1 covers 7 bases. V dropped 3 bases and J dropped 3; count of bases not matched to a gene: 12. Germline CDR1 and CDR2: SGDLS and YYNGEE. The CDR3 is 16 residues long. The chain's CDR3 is CASSARDSSHGYEQYF. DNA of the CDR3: TGTGCCAGCAGCGCTCGGGACAGCAGCCATGGCTACGAGCAGTACTTC.